The 19 T cell receptor beta chains reported below all come from one sample, sequenced in a study of CD8+ T cells in alopecia areata. RNA was isolated and reverse transcribed to cDNA, the sequencing template. Profiling relied on immunoSEQ multiplex PCR, and the TCRdb table lists in-frame clones only, not all of them. The sample lists over 200,000 clones; less than 65% were seen once. Regarding treatment: oral pan-JAK inhibitor, 5-10 mg twice daily. This material consisted of CD4+ T cells sorted from blood, taken at week 4, from a patient treated with tofacitinib. The receptors were gathered from a human donor with alopecia areata.

V is TRBV2 and J is TRBJ2-5; D not certain. CDR3 length: 11 amino acids. With 5 bases removed from V and 2 bases from J, the gap between germline ends came to 3 bases. From germline, CDR1 is SNHLY and CDR2 FYNNEI. The CDR3 bases are TGTGCCAGCAGTATACAAGAGACCCAGTACTTC. This sequence encodes CASSIQETQYF.

J is TRBJ1-2 and V is TRBV23-1; D is unclear. TRBV23-1 carries the ORF label, with uncertain function. Trimming pared 0 bases from V and 5 bases from J, leaving 13 bases between. The CDR3 runs to 15 residues. CDR3 in DNA: TGCGCCAGCAGTCAATCAAAGGGCCTCGGGTATGGCTACACCTTC. Translation: CASSQSKGLGYGYTF.

The rearrangement uses TRBV25-1 and TRBJ2-3; D is perhaps TRBD1 or TRBD2 (5 bases each). Per germline, CDR1 MGHDK and CDR2 SYGVNS. Trimming left V 6 bases short and J 2 bases short, with 9 bases between. The CDR3 length is 13 residues. DNA of the CDR3: TGTGCCAGCAGCAGGGACCCCACAGATACGCAGTATTTT. Encoded protein: CASSRDPTDTQYF. Supplemented by reference TRBV25-1 and TRBJ2-3, the full variable domain reads EADIYQTPRYLVIGTGKKITLECSQTMGHDKMYWYQQDPGMELHLIHYSYGVNSTEKGDLSSESTVSRIRTEHFPLTLESARPSHTSQYLCASSRDPTDTQYFGPGTRLTVL.

This clone came up a few times. This rearrangement joins TRBV5-1 to TRBJ1-4; D is uncertain. V was shortened by 4 bases and J by 0 bases, with 10 bases between the two germline ends. The germline V gene has CDR1 SGHRS and CDR2 YFSETQ. This CDR3 spans 15 amino acids. Here the CDR3 reads CASSEGSTTNEKLFF. The CDR3 region has the DNA TGCGCCAGCAGCGAGGGATCTACAACTAATGAAAAACTGTTTTTT.

This rearrangement joins TRBV6-5 to TRBJ1-2; 7 bases are a match to TRBD1. Germline CDR1 is MNHEY and CDR2 is SVGAGI. CDR3 size: 13 residues. Germline trimming cut 4 bases from V and 6 bases from J; bases unmatched to any gene: 5. CDR3 sequence (DNA): TGTGCCAGCAGTTCAGGGGGGGTGAATGGCTACACCTTC. Amino acid sequence: CASSSGGVNGYTF.

This chain links TRBV7-2 with TRBJ1-1; the match to TRBD1 covers 7 bases. The trim removed 5 bases at V and 2 bases at J, leaving 5 bases unmatched. This CDR3 has 14 residues. Germline V CDR1 and CDR2: SGHTA, FQGNSA. The CDR3 DNA follows: TGTGCCAGCAGCGTAGGACAGGTCAACACTGAAGCTTTCTTT. Translation gives CASSVGQVNTEAFF. Based on the CDR3 plus reference TRBV7-2 and TRBJ1-1, the full variable domain is GAGVSQSPSNKVTEKGKDVELRCDPISGHTALYWYRQSLGQGLEFLIYFQGNSAPDKSGLPSDRFSAERTGGSVSTLTIQRTQQEDSAVYLCASSVGQVNTEAFFGQGTRLTVV.

This chain links TRBV25-1 with TRBJ1-4, with D maybe TRBD1 (5 bases). Trimming shortened V by 3 bases and J by 4 bases, and 15 bases separated the two germline ends. The CDR3 has 16 amino acids. Germline lookup yields CDR1 MGHDK and CDR2 SYGVNS. CDR3 protein: CASSDHPRASNEKLFF. In DNA, the CDR3 is TGTGCCAGCAGTGACCACCCCAGGGCGAGTAATGAAAAACTGTTTTTT.

The chain uses TRBV30 and TRBJ2-5, with unresolved D. V was clipped by 3 bases and J by 4 bases, with 15 bases between them. The length of the CDR3 is 14 residues. Germline CDR1 and CDR2: GTSNPN and SVGIG (reference sequence). The CDR3 sequence: CAWRQVGRPETQYF. CDR3 coding DNA: TGTGCCTGGAGGCAGGTAGGGCGGCCAGAGACCCAGTACTTC.

V and J are TRBV29-1 and TRBJ1-5, with D unclear. V lost 6 bases and J 4 bases, leaving 16 bases between the germline ends. This CDR3 comprises 14 residues. Per the germline V gene, CDR1 is SQVTM and CDR2 is ANQGSEA. CDR3 loop: CSVARAGINQPQHF. DNA of the CDR3: TGCAGCGTCGCCCGGGCGGGGATAAATCAGCCCCAGCATTTT. Based on the CDR3 plus reference TRBV29-1 and TRBJ1-5, the full variable domain is SAVISQKPSRDICQRGTSLTIQCQVDSQVTMMFWYRQQPGQSLTLIATANQGSEATYESGFVIDKFPISRPNLTFSTLTVSNMSPEDSSIYLCSVARAGINQPQHFGDGTRLSIL.

The chain joins TRBV5-6 to TRBJ1-1, with D unresolved. V was clipped by 0 bases and J by 2 bases, with 8 bases between them. Germline values: CDR1 SGHDT, CDR2 YYEEEE. The CDR3 is 14 amino acids. DNA of the CDR3: TGTGCCAGCAGCTTGGGGTCGTCAAACACTGAAGCTTTCTTT. It specifies CASSLGSSNTEAFF. The whole variable domain, filled in from reference TRBV5-6 and TRBJ1-1, reads DAGVTQSPTHLIKTRGQQVTLRCSPKSGHDTVSWYQQALGQGPQFIFQYYEEEERQRGNFPDRFSGHQFPNYSSELNVNALLLGDSALYLCASSLGSSNTEAFFGQGTRLTVV.

V usage is TRBV27 and J usage is TRBJ2-4; D remains unclear. V shed 5 bases and J shed 0 bases, with 11 bases lying between them. The CDR3 is made up of 15 amino acids. The germline V gene encodes CDR1 MNHEY and CDR2 SMNVEV (reference sequence). For the CDR3, the DNA is TGTGCCAGCAGTCATTCAAGATTAGCCAAAAACATTCAGTACTTC. It encodes CASSHSRLAKNIQYF.

The table lists this clone with a few counts. The chain recombines TRBV27 with TRBJ1-5, with TRBD1 matching 9 bases. CDR1 is MNHEY and CDR2 is SMNVEV in the germline V gene (reference sequence). The CDR3 has 14 amino acids. V was pared by 5 bases and J by 5 bases, with 4 bases of the junction left unmatched. The CDR3 DNA follows: TGTGCCAGCAGTCCCGGACAGGGGCATCAGCCCCAGCATTTT. This encodes CASSPGQGHQPQHF.

The chain combines TRBV5-1 with TRBJ1-1, with TRBD1 matching over 8 bases. The V gene's germline CDR1 is SGHRS and CDR2 YFSETQ. The J segment lost 2 bases and the V segment lost 5 bases, leaving 8 bases of the junction unmatched. The CDR3 sequence is 15 residues long. Here the CDR3 reads CASSYDRGANTEAFF. Here the CDR3 DNA reads TGCGCCAGCAGTTACGACAGGGGAGCCAACACTGAAGCTTTCTTT.

The rearrangement joins TRBV7-9 to TRBJ2-1, with unresolved D. This CDR3 has 16 amino acids. Trimming shortened V by 0 bases and J by 0 bases, and 9 bases separated the two germline ends. Germline V lookup: CDR1 SEHNR, CDR2 FQNEAQ (reference sequence). CDR3 in amino acids: CASSLAGSGSYNEQFF. CDR3 nucleotide sequence: TGTGCCAGCAGCTTAGCGGGATCTGGCTCCTACAATGAGCAGTTCTTC.

The chain recombines TRBV5-1 with TRBJ2-7; no reliable D call. CDR3 size: 14 residues. The ends were cut back, 0 bases at V and 0 bases at J, with 7 bases in the middle. Germline V CDR1 and CDR2: SGHRS, YFSETQ. This CDR3 is CASSLGRSSYEQYF. CDR3 bases: TGCGCCAGCAGCTTGGGCCGAAGCTCCTACGAGCAGTACTTC.

The chain combines TRBV7-2 with TRBJ1-3, with D unclear. The CDR3 consists of 13 residues. The V gene lost 5 bases and the J gene lost 2 bases, with 7 bases spanning the gap. Germline V lookup: CDR1 SGHTA, CDR2 FQGNSA. The CDR3 loop is CASSASTGNTIYF. DNA for the CDR3: TGTGCCAGCAGCGCTAGTACTGGAAACACCATATATTTT.

The chain is built from TRBV7-2 and TRBJ1-5, with 12 bases that match TRBD1. CDR1 is SGHTA, CDR2 FQGNSA, per germline. This CDR3 region has 14 residues. After removal of 3 bases from V and 7 bases from J, the junction contained 1 base not matched to a gene. DNA of the CDR3: TGTGCCAGCAGCTTCGGGACAGGGGGCCAGCCCCAGCATTTT. Protein sequence: CASSFGTGGQPQHF.

The rearrangement joins TRBV25-1 to TRBJ2-7, with D uncertain. CDR1 MGHDK and CDR2 SYGVNS come from the germline V gene. V lost 4 bases to trimming and J lost 1 base, with 14 bases between them. CDR3 length: 15 amino acids. DNA of the CDR3: TGTGCCAGCAGTGGGTACAGTGATCCATCCTACGAGCAGTACTTC. Encoded protein: CASSGYSDPSYEQYF.

V and J are TRBV5-4 and TRBJ2-2; TRBD2 is a possible D gene (5 bases). CDR1 is SGHNT, CDR2 YYREEE, per germline (reference sequence). The length of the CDR3 is 13 residues. Deletions cut 4 bases from V and 4 bases from J, with 8 bases between. Here the CDR3 DNA reads TGTGCCAGCAGCGACGGACTCACCGGGGAGCTGTTTTTT. Residues: CASSDGLTGELFF.